The source of this T cell receptor (beta chain) is a study of CD8 T cells in Susac syndrome. cDNA came from about 0.5 to 1 ug RNA primed by random hexamers. The amplification used immunoSEQ multiplex PCR on TCR beta CDR3; it spanned 54 Vbeta and 13 Jbeta. Using its own MiXCR run on the immunoSEQ multiplex PCR reads, TCRdb lists one record per CDR3 protein. The data show about 60,000 distinct CDR3 sequences, just over 90% seen once. CD8+ and CD4+ T cells from blood underwent TCR beta sequencing. The controls, all healthy donors, were matched for age and sex. TEMRA cells were FACS-enriched, and CD8+ and CD4+ T cells were isolated negatively. The V gene's germline CDR1 is LGHNT and CDR2 FRNRAP. The J segment lost 3 bases and the V segment lost 3 bases, leaving 11 bases of the junction unmatched. The CDR3 sequence is 18 residues long.

This sequence originates from a human donor in good health. V usage is TRBV12-5 and J usage is TRBJ1-6; TRBD1 matches 7 bases. What was sequenced was CD8+ T cells from PBMCs. CDR3 protein: CASGFTDREGGYNSPLHF. For the CDR3, the DNA is TGTGCTAGTGGTTTTACCGACAGGGAAGGCGGCTATAATTCACCCCTCCACTTT.